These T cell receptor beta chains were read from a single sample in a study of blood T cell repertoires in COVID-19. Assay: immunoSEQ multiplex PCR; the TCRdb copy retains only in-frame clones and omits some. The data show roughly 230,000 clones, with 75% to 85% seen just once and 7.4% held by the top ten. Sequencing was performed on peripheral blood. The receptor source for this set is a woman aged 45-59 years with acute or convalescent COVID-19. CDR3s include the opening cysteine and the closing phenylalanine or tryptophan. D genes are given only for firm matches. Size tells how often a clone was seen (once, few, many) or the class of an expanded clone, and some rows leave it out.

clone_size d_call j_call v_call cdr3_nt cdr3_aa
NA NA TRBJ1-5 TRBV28 TGTGCCAGCAGCCTCCCCCCCCCGGGTCAGCCCCAGCATTTT CASSLPPPGQPQHF
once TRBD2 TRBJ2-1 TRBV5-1 TGCGCCAGCAGCTCTAGCGGGAATGAGCAGTTCTTC CASSSSGNEQFF
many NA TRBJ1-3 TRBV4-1 TGCGCCAGCAGCCAAGACTGGGGACTCTCTGGAAACACCATATATTTT CASSQDWGLSGNTIYF
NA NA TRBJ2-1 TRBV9 TGTGCCAGCAGCGTATTCGGGGGCTCCTACAATGAGCAGTTCTTC CASSVFGGSYNEQFF
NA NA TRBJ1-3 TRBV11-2 TGTGCCAGCAGCTTAGATCTTGGGGGGGCAAGAAACACCATATATTTT CASSLDLGGARNTIYF
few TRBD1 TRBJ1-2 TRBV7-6 TGTGCCAGCAGCTTAGAGGAGACAGGGGGTAATGGCTACACCTTC CASSLEETGGNGYTF
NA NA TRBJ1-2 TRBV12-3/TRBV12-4 TGTGCCAGCAGTTTAAGCAGGGTCGGGGGCTACACCTTC CASSLSRVGGYTF
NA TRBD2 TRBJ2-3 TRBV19 TGTGCCAGTCAAACGACTAGCTGGGACCCAGATACGCAGTATTTT CASQTTSWDPDTQYF
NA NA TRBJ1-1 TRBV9 TGTGCCAGCAGCGTACCCGGGGGAAAAACTGAAGCTTTCTTT CASSVPGGKTEAFF
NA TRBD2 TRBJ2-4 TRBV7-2 TGTGCCAGCAGCAGTGTGGCGGGAGGGATACCAAACATTCAGTACTTC CASSSVAGGIPNIQYF
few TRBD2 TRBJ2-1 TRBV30 TGTGCCTGGGACGGGGGCGGGGGGCCCACTGAGCAGTTCTTC CAWDGGGGPTEQFF
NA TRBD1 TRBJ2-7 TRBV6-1 TGTGCCAGCAGTGAGGGACCGGGACAGGGGGTGAGTGGTTACGAGCAGTACTTC CASSEGPGQGVSGYEQYF
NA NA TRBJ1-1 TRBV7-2 TGTGCCAGCAGCTTACAGGGTAGGGTCACTGAAGCTTTCTTT CASSLQGRVTEAFF
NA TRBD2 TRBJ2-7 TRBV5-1 TGCGCCAGCAAGCAGCGGGAGGTCCACGAGCAGTACTTC CASKQREVHEQYF
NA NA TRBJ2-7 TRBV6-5 TGTGCCAGCAGTTACTCGCGAGCCTACGAGCAGTACTTC CASSYSRAYEQYF